These T cell receptor beta chains were read from a single sample in a study of low-dose radiotherapy and immunotherapy resistance in tumors. TCRdb ran MiXCR on the reads and lists one entry per CDR3 protein. This repertoire shows 80,000 to 90,000 distinct CDR3 sequences, 15% to 20% found once; its top ten account for roughly 2.8%. The sample in question was PBMCs, obtained before treatment. These receptors were obtained from a male donor with prostate cancer. Each CDR3 is given with its conserved first and last residue. D genes are given only for firm matches. The size field is filled for only some rows; it gives once, few, many or a size class.

NA | TRBJ2-7 | TRBD2 | TRBV27 | TGTGCCAGCACAAGCGGGGGGGACTACGAGCAGTACTTC | CASTSGGDYEQYF
many | TRBJ2-3 | NA | TRBV6-4 | TGTGCCAGCAGTGAAGGGACACACACAGATACGCAGTATTTT | CASSEGTHTDTQYF
many | TRBJ2-3 | TRBD2 | TRBV5-4 | TGTGCCAGCAGCTTGCCTGGCGGGGGGGCTGGAGATACGCAGTATTTT | CASSLPGGGAGDTQYF
many | TRBJ2-5 | NA | TRBV7-9 | TGTGCCAGCGAAGAGACCCAGTACTTC | CASEETQYF
many | TRBJ2-7 | NA | TRBV7-2 | TGTGCCAGCAGCGTCGCGCGGGCACTCTATTACGAGCAGTACTTC | CASSVARALYYEQYF
many | TRBJ2-1 | TRBD2 | TRBV20-1 | TGCAGCCGTGTAGCGGGGGAGCACAATGAGCAGTTCTTC | CSRVAGEHNEQFF
many | TRBJ2-7 | NA | TRBV12-3/TRBV12-4 | TGTGCCAGCAGTCCACTGACGGGGGTGCCGAGGTACGAGCAGTACTTC | CASSPLTGVPRYEQYF
many | TRBJ2-1 | TRBD2 | TRBV4-1 | TGCGCCAGCAGCCAAGATCAGCGGGGGGGGGACAATGAGCAGTTCTTC | CASSQDQRGGDNEQFF
many | TRBJ2-5 | NA | TRBV20-1 | TGCAGTGCTATGAACAAAGAGACCCAGTACTTC | CSAMNKETQYF
many | TRBJ2-3 | TRBD2 | TRBV6-6 | TGTGCCAGCAGAACTGGACTAGCGGGAAGAGATACGCAGTATTTT | CASRTGLAGRDTQYF
many | TRBJ2-7 | NA | TRBV9 | TGTGCCAGCAGCGGCCCGTGGGGGGACGAGCAGTACTTC | CASSGPWGDEQYF
many | TRBJ2-7 | TRBD1 | TRBV6-2/TRBV6-3 | TGTGCCAGCGAGATTAACCGGGACAGAACCTACGAGCAGTACTTC | CASEINRDRTYEQYF
many | TRBJ2-3 | TRBD2 | TRBV7-2 | TGTGCCAGCAGCCCATCCGCGGGGGGGCCTACAGATACGCAGTATTTT | CASSPSAGGPTDTQYF
NA | TRBJ2-1 | TRBD2 | TRBV5-6 | TGTGCCAGCAGCAAGACTAGCGGGGGTGAGCAGTTCTTC | CASSKTSGGEQFF
many | TRBJ2-5 | TRBD2 | TRBV7-2 | TGTGCCAGCAGCTTCCGGGGGGGTGATTTCGAGACCCAGTACTTC | CASSFRGGDFETQYF
many | TRBJ1-2 | NA | TRBV5-1 | TGCGCCAGCAGTCTTTCCGGGACGTATGGCTACACCTTC | CASSLSGTYGYTF
NA | TRBJ2-5 | NA | TRBV5-1 | TGCGCCAGCATGTGGCAAGAGACCCAGTACTTC | CASMWQETQYF
NA | TRBJ1-1 | NA | TRBV7-2 | TGTGCCAGCACCCGACAACCCATGAACACTGAAGCTTTCTTT | CASTRQPMNTEAFF
many | TRBJ2-2 | NA | TRBV30 | TGTGCCTGGAGTGGGTGGGACGCGGACACCGGGGAGCTGTTTTTT | CAWSGWDADTGELFF
NA | TRBJ2-3 | TRBD1 | TRBV12-3/TRBV12-4 | TGTGCCAGCAGTACTGGACAGGGGTTAAATACGCAGTATTTT | CASSTGQGLNTQYF
NA | TRBJ2-5 | NA | TRBV11-2 | TGTGCCAGCAGCTACCTGCCTGGGGAGACCCAGTACTTC | CASSYLPGETQYF
few | TRBJ2-2 | NA | TRBV7-9 | TGTGCCAGCAGCCCAAACATTAAAGGCACCGGGGAGCTGTTTTTT | CASSPNIKGTGELFF
NA | TRBJ2-1 | NA | TRBV5-1 | TGCGCCAGCAGCTTGGAGGGGCCCGAGCAGTTCTTC | CASSLEGPEQFF
many | TRBJ2-2 | NA | TRBV2 | TGTGCCAGCAGTGATAGGGGCGGGGAGCTGTTTTTT | CASSDRGGELFF
many | TRBJ2-1 | NA | TRBV6-2/TRBV6-3 | TGTGCCAGCTTTGAGTCACTTAGTGAGCAGTTCTTC | CASFESLSEQFF
many | TRBJ2-1 | NA | TRBV25-1 | TGTGCCAGCAGTGAAAAATCAGGGTTCTACAATGAGCAGTTCTTC | CASSEKSGFYNEQFF
many | TRBJ2-3 | TRBD2 | TRBV7-4 | TGTGCCAGCACCAAGGGGCTAGCGGGGGGCACAGATACGCAGTATTTT | CASTKGLAGGTDTQYF